These T cell receptor beta chains were read from a single sample in a study of T cell responses to AZD1222 COVID-19 vaccine. Repertoires were generated with immunoSEQ multiplex PCR, while TCRdb's copy carries only in-frame clones and drops some. The table records around 200,000 clones, around 88% of them present only once. The source material was peripheral blood, sampled on day 0 of AZD1222 vaccination. These receptors originate from an adult in good health. Each CDR3 is given with its conserved first and last residue. Fields, in order: clone size, V gene, J gene, D gene, CDR3 protein, CDR3 DNA. A D gene is named only where the DNA matches it firmly. Rows may omit the clone size; those that give it use once, few, many or a size class.

-,TRBV28,TRBJ2-5,TRBD1,CASSLPGQGHQETQYF,TGTGCCAGCAGTTTGCCGGGACAGGGACATCAAGAGACCCAGTACTTC
once,TRBV2,TRBJ1-5,-,CASSRDFSNQPQHF,TGTGCCAGCAGTCGGGATTTTAGCAATCAGCCCCAGCATTTT
-,TRBV12-5,TRBJ1-3,-,CASAGFSGNTIYF,TGTGCTAGTGCCGGGTTCTCTGGAAACACCATATATTTT
-,TRBV7-9,TRBJ1-2,-,CASSPGQNYGYTF,TGTGCCAGCAGCCCCGGACAAAACTATGGCTACACCTTC
-,TRBV7-2,TRBJ2-3,TRBD2,CASSSDTSGDTQYF,TGTGCCAGCAGCTCCGATACTAGCGGAGATACGCAGTATTTT
once,TRBV2,TRBJ1-5,-,CASSELSQPQHF,TGTGCCAGCAGTGAACTCAGTCAGCCCCAGCATTTT
-,TRBV6-5,TRBJ1-2,TRBD1,CASSLPQGYYGYTF,TGTGCCAGCAGTTTGCCACAGGGGTACTATGGCTACACCTTC
-,TRBV19,TRBJ1-4,TRBD1,CASSSPGQFNEKLFF,TGTGCCAGTAGTTCTCCGGGACAGTTTAATGAAAAACTGTTTTTT
-,TRBV19,TRBJ1-1,-,CASSTRFSGERATEAFF,TGTGCCAGTAGTACTCGATTCTCAGGGGAAAGGGCCACTGAAGCTTTCTTT
once,TRBV6-2/TRBV6-3,TRBJ2-7,-,CASSYSRTERSLSYEQYF,TGTGCCAGCAGTTACTCGAGAACCGAGCGGTCTTTGTCTTACGAGCAGTACTTC
-,TRBV10-1,TRBJ2-2,TRBD2,CASSQGLAEKNTGELFF,TGCGCCAGCAGCCAGGGACTAGCGGAGAAGAACACCGGGGAGCTGTTTTTT
-,TRBV18,TRBJ1-5,-,CASSLNQGSNQPQHF,TGTGCCAGCTCACTGAATCAGGGGAGCAATCAGCCCCAGCATTTT
few,TRBV27,TRBJ1-3,-,CATRPILGSGNTIYF,TGTGCGACCCGACCCATCCTGGGCTCTGGAAACACCATATATTTT
-,TRBV5-1,TRBJ2-7,TRBD2,CASSSTSASYEQYF,TGCGCCAGCAGCTCGACTAGCGCCTCCTACGAGCAGTACTTC
-,TRBV12-3/TRBV12-4,TRBJ2-7,-,CASSSDQFYEQYF,TGTGCCAGCAGTTCGGACCAATTCTACGAGCAGTACTTC
once,TRBV24-1,TRBJ1-2,TRBD1,CATSKPGQLNYGYTF,TGTGCCACCAGTAAGCCGGGACAGCTTAACTATGGCTACACCTTC
-,TRBV19,TRBJ1-6,-,CASSIEVGNSPLHF,TGTGCCAGTAGTATTGAAGTCGGTAATTCACCCCTCCACTTT
-,TRBV7-8,TRBJ1-1,-,CASSLAGGDVRAFF,TGTGCCAGCAGCTTAGCGGGGGGTGACGTTAGAGCTTTCTTT
-,TRBV29-1,TRBJ2-3,TRBD1,CSVPTWTGVSTDTQYF,TGCAGCGTCCCCACTTGGACAGGTGTTAGCACAGATACGCAGTATTTT
few,TRBV27,TRBJ1-2,-,CASSLDGQGYGYTF,TGTGCCAGCAGTTTAGACGGCCAGGGTTATGGCTACACCTTC
-,TRBV6-5,TRBJ2-1,TRBD2,CASSGLAGNEQFF,TGTGCCAGCTCCGGACTAGCAGGGAATGAGCAGTTCTTC
-,TRBV11-2,TRBJ1-5,-,CASSLGDWGNQPQHF,TGTGCCAGCAGCTTAGGAGATTGGGGGAATCAGCCCCAGCATTTT
once,TRBV13,TRBJ2-5,TRBD2,CASSPGLAAQETQYF,TGTGCCAGCAGTCCGGGACTAGCGGCACAAGAGACCCAGTACTTC